The rows below give T cell receptor beta chains drawn from one sample of a study of T cell repertoires in cytomegalovirus infection. Using its own MiXCR run on the reads, TCRdb lists one record per CDR3 protein. The data contain a few hundred thousand distinct CDR3 sequences, roughly 15% of them singletons. Source material: PBMCs. Receptor source: a human donor in good health (CMV status not recorded). Some clones in this sample may be carry-over from other donors' samples. Both conserved end residues are part of each CDR3. A D gene is named only where the DNA matches it firmly.

v_call	j_call	d_call	cdr3_aa
TRBV5-4	TRBJ1-1	-	CASSPALGGASYTEAFF
TRBV6-5	TRBJ2-7	TRBD2	CASSYSRGGLPYEQYF
TRBV15	TRBJ2-7	-	CATSRGRTHEQYF
TRBV28	TRBJ2-7	-	CASSLGNPTYEQYF
TRBV7-2	TRBJ1-1	-	CASKAGTANTEAFF
TRBV10-3	TRBJ1-5	-	CAISELGNNQPQHF
TRBV5-1	TRBJ1-1	-	CASSSQGMSTEAFF
TRBV12-3/TRBV12-4	TRBJ1-5	-	CASRGGESNQPQHF
TRBV7-9	TRBJ2-7	TRBD2	CASSLSGGTPTEQYF
TRBV3-1	TRBJ2-1	TRBD2	CASSQVTASGGFDEQFF
TRBV6-2/TRBV6-3	TRBJ2-1	-	CASSYRSGNNEQFF
TRBV5-5	TRBJ1-6	TRBD1	CASSRQGSAGSYNSPLHF
TRBV7-6	TRBJ2-1	-	CASSLRTQGYNEQFF
TRBV6-1	TRBJ1-2	-	CATTDLNYGYTF
TRBV11-1	TRBJ2-3	-	CASRFADTQYF
TRBV4-2	TRBJ1-6	-	CASSQEGRGNSPLHF
TRBV20-1	TRBJ2-1	-	CSASVGGTHNEQFF
TRBV3-1	TRBJ2-7	TRBD1	CASSQRTGLTEQYF
TRBV13	TRBJ2-5	TRBD2	CASSYRTSEQETQYF
TRBV20-1	TRBJ2-5	-	CSAHHEIVDQETQYF
TRBV20-1	TRBJ1-1	TRBD1	CSARDQGGAFF
TRBV10-2	TRBJ1-2	-	CASSDSNYGYTF
TRBV15	TRBJ2-5	-	CATSRGAGALSGETQYF
TRBV7-8	TRBJ2-3	TRBD2	CASSLRAGDATDTQYF
TRBV24-1	TRBJ1-3	-	CATSDVTPFTGNTIYF
TRBV4-3	TRBJ1-6	-	CASSQSRGSYNSPLHF
TRBV12-3/TRBV12-4	TRBJ2-7	-	CASSLAQSYEQYF
TRBV7-6	TRBJ2-1	-	CASSYTRGDEQFF
TRBV6-6	TRBJ2-5	-	CASSYRPVETQYF
TRBV29-1	TRBJ2-1	TRBD2	CSVEVWTSGGNYNEQFF
TRBV7-2	TRBJ2-2	TRBD2	CASSLWGGGSSGELFF